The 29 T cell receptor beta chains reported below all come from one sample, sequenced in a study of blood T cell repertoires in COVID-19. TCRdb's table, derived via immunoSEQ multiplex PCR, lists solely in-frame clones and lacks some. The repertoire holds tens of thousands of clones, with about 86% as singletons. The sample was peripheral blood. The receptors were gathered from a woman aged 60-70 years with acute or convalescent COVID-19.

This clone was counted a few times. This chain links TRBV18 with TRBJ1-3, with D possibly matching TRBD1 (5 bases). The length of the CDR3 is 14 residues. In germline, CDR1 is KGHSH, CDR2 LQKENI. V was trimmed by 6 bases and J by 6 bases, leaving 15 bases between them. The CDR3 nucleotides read TGTGCCAGCTCCCCCCGGGGAGGGGTAAACACCATATATTTT. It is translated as CASSPRGGVNTIYF.

In DNA form, the CDR3 reads TGCGCCAGCAGCATGCTTGGACAGGGTGATACCGGGGAGCTGTTTTTT. Amino acid sequence: CASSMLGQGDTGELFF. The chain uses TRBV5-1 and TRBJ2-2, with TRBD1 matching 8 bases. Germline V gives CDR1 SGHRS, CDR2 YFSETQ. Germline trimming cut 4 bases from V and 5 bases from J; bases unmatched to any gene: 10. The CDR3 loop spans 16 amino acids.

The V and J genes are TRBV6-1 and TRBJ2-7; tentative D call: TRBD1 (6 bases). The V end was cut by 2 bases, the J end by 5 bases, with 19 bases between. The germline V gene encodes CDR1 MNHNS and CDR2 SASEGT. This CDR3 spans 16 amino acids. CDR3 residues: CASSESQGRGFNEQYF. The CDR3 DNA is TGTGCCAGCAGTGAAAGCCAGGGGAGAGGGTTCAACGAGCAGTACTTC.

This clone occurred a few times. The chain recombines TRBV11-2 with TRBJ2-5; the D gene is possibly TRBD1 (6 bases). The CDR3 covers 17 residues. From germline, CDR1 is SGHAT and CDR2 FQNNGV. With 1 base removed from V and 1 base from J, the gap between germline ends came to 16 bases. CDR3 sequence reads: CASSLGIGNRVQETQYF. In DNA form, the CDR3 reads TGTGCCAGCAGCTTAGGAATTGGGAACAGGGTCCAAGAGACCCAGTACTTC.

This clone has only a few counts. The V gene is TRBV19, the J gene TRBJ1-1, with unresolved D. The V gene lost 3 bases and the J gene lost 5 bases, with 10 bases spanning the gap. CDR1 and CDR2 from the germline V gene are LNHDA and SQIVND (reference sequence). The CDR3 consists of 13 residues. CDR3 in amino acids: CASSIGSGTEAFF. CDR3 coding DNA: TGTGCCAGTAGTATCGGTTCGGGGACTGAAGCTTTCTTT.

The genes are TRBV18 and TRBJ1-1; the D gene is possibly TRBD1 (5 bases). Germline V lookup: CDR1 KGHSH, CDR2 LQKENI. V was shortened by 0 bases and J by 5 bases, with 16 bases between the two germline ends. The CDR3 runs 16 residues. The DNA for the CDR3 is TGTGCCAGCTCACCACCGGGGGTTCGGGGAGGGACTGAAGCTTTCTTT. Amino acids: CASSPPGVRGGTEAFF.

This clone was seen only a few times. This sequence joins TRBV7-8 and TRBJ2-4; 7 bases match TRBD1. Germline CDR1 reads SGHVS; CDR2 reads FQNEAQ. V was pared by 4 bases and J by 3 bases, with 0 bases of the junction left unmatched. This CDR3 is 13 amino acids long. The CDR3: CASSSGGKNIQYF. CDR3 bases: TGTGCCAGCAGCTCAGGGGGCAAAAACATTCAGTACTTC.

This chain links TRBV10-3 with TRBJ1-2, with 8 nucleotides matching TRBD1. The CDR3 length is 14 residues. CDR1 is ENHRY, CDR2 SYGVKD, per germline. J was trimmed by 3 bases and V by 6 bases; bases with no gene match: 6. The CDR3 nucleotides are TGTGCCATCAGCTACGGACAGGGCGACTATGGCTACACCTTC. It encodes CAISYGQGDYGYTF.

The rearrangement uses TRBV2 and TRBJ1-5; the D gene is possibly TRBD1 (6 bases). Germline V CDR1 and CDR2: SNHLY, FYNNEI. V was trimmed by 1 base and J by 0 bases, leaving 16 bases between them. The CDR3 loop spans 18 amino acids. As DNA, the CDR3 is TGTGCCAGCAGTGAAGGAAGGTGGACAGCCTATAGCAATCAGCCCCAGCATTTT. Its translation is CASSEGRWTAYSNQPQHF.

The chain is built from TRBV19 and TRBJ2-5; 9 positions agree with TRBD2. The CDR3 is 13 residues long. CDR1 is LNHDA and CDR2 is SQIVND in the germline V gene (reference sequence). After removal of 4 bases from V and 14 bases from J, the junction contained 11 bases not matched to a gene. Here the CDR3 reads CASSTVSGTSSYF. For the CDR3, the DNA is TGTGCCAGTAGTACGGTTTCCGGGACTAGCAGTTACTTC.

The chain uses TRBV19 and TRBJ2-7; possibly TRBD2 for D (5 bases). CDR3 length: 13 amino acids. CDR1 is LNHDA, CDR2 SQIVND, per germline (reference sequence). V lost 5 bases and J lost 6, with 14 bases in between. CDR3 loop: CASSPRTRVEQYF. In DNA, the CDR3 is TGTGCCAGTAGTCCCCGGACGAGGGTCGAGCAGTACTTC. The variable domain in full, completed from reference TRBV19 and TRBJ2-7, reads DGGITQSPKYLFRKEGQNVTLSCEQNLNHDAMYWYRQDPGQGLRLIYYSQIVNDFQKGDIAEGYSVSREKKESFPLTVTSAQKNPTAFYLCASSPRTRVEQYFGPGTRLTVT.

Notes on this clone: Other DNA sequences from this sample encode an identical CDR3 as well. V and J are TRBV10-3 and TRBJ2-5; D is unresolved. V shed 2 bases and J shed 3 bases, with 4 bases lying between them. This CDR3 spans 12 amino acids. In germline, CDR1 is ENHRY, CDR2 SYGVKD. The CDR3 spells CAISEEEETQYF. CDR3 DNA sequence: TGTGCCATCAGTGAGGAGGAAGAGACCCAGTACTTC.

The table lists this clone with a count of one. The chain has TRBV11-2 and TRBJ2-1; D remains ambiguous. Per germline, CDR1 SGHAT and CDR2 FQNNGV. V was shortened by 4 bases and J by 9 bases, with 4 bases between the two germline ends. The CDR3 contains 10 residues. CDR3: CASSSIEQFF. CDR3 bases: TGTGCCAGCAGCTCTATTGAGCAGTTCTTC. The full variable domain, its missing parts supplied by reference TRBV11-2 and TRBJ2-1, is EAGVAQSPRYKIIEKRQSVAFWCNPISGHATLYWYQQILGQGPKLLIQFQNNGVVDDSQLPKDRFSAERLKGVDSTLKIQPAKLEDSAVYLCASSSIEQFFGPGTRLTVL.

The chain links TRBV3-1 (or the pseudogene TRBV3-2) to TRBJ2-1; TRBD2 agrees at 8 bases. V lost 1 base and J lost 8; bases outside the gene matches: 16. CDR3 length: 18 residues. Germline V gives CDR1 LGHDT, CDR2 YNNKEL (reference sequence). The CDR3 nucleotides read TGTGCCAGCAGCCAAGGGGTCTTCGGGACGGGGGGGCTATATGAGCAGTTCTTC. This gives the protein CASSQGVFGTGGLYEQFF.

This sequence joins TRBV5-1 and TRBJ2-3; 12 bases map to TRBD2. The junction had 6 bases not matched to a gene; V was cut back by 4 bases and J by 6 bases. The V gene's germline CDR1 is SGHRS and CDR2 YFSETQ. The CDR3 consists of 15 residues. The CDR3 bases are TGCGCCAGCAGCCCTAGCGGGGGGGCTCGGGATACGCAGTATTTT. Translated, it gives CASSPSGGARDTQYF.

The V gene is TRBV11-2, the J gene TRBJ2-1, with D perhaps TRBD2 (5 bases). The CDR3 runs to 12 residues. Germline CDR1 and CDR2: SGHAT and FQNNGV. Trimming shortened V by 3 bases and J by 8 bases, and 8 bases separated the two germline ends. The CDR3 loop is CASSLGSDEQFF. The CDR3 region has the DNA TGTGCCAGCAGCTTGGGGAGCGATGAGCAGTTCTTC.

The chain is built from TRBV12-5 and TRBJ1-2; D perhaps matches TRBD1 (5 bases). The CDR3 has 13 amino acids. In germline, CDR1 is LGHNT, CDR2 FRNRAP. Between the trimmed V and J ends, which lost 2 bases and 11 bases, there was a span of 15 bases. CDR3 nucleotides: TGTGCTAGTGGTTTGTCAGGGTCGATTGGATACACCTTC. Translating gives CASGLSGSIGYTF.

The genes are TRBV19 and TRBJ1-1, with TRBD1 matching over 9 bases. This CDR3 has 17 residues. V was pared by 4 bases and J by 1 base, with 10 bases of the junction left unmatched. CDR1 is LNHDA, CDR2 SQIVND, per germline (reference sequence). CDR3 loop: CASSKGQGTSANTEAFF. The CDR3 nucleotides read TGTGCCAGTAGTAAAGGACAGGGGACCTCTGCGAACACTGAAGCTTTCTTT.

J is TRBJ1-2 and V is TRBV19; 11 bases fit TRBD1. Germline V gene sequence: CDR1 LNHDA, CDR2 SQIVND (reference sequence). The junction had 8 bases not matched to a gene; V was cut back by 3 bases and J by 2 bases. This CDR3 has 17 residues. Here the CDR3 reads CASSITGTGGVNYGYTF. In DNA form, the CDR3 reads TGTGCCAGTAGTATTACCGGGACAGGGGGAGTAAACTATGGCTACACCTTC.

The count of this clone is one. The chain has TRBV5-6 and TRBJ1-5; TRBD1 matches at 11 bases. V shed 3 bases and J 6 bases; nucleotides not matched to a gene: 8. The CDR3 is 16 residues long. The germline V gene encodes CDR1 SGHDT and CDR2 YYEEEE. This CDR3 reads CASSWSGGTGGQPQHF. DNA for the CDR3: TGTGCCAGCAGCTGGAGTGGGGGGACAGGGGGTCAGCCCCAGCATTTT.

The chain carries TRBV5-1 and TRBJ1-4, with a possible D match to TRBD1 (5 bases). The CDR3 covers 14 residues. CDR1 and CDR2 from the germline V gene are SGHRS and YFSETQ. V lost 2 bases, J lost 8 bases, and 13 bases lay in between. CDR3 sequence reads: CASSFTGVGEKLFF. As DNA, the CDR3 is TGCGCCAGCAGCTTTACGGGGGTCGGGGAAAAACTGTTTTTT.

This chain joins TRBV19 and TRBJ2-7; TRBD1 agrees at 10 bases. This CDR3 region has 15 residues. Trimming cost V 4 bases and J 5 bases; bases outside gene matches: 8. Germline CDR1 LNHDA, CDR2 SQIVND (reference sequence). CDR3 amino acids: CASSKLTGTGDEQYF. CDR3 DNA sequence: TGTGCCAGTAGTAAACTGACCGGGACAGGGGACGAGCAGTACTTC.

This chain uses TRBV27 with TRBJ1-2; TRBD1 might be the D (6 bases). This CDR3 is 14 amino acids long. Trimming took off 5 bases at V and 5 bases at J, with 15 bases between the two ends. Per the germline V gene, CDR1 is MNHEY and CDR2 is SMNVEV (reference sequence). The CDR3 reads CASSRSPQGYGYTF. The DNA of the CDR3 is TGTGCCAGCAGTCGCTCCCCACAGGGTTATGGCTACACCTTC.

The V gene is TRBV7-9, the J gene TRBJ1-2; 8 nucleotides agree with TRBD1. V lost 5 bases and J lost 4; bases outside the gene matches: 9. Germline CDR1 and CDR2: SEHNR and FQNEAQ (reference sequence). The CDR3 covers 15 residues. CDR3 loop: CASSLTQGAIYGYTF. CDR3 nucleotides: TGTGCCAGCAGCCTCACGCAGGGGGCGATCTATGGCTACACCTTC.

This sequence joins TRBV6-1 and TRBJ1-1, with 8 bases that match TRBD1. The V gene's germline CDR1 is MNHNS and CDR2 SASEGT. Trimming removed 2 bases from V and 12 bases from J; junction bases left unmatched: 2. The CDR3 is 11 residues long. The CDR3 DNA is TGTGCCAGCAGTGAACGGACAGGGACTTTCTTT. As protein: CASSERTGTFF.

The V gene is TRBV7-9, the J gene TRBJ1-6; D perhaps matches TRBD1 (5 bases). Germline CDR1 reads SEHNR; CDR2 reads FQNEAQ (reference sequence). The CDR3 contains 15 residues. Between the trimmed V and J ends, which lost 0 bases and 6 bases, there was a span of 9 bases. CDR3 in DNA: TGTGCCAGCAGCTTAGCGGGGGGAGTTAATTCACCCCTCCACTTT. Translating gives CASSLAGGVNSPLHF.

Written as DNA, the CDR3 is TGTGCCACCAGGGGGGGGAAAACTAGCACAGATACGCAGTATTTT. It is translated as CATRGGKTSTDTQYF. This rearrangement joins TRBV24-1 to TRBJ2-3; the match to TRBD2 covers 7 bases. Trimming took 7 bases from V and 0 from J; bases not matched to a gene: 6. Germline V gene lookup returns CDR1 KGHDR and CDR2 SFDVKD. The length of the CDR3 is 15 residues.

CDR3 bases: TGTGCCAGCAGCCAAGGAGAAATTGGGGTGGGGGCCGTCGACTATGGCTACACCTTC. It translates to CASSQGEIGVGAVDYGYTF. The chain is built from TRBV4-2 and TRBJ1-2; weak D call: TRBD1 (6 bases). V was clipped by 1 base and J by 3 bases, with 24 bases between them. The CDR3 totals 19 residues. Germline CDR1 reads LGHNA; CDR2 reads YNFKEQ.

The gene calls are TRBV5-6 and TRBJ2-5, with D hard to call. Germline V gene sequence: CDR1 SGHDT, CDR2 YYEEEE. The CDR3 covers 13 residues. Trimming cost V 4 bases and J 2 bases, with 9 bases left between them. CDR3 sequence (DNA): TGTGCCAGCAGCCCCCAGGTACAAGAGACCCAGTACTTC. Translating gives CASSPQVQETQYF.